The entry that follows covers one T cell receptor (beta chain) sequence. The antigen remains unidentified. TRB was amplified by touch-down multiplex PCR, primer pools A and B combined. TCRdb re-called the multiplex PCR reads; every CDR3 protein appears as one record, without DNA. Its clone listing holds around 7,800 distinct CDR3 sequences. These data originate in a study of T cell clusters in autoimmune cytopenias. The germline V gene encodes CDR1 MGHDK and CDR2 SYGVNS. CDR3 length: 13 amino acids. Each sample's input was 250 ng genomic DNA, some 38,000 genome equivalents. Findings and limits, study-wide: No experiment has yet validated the function of the T cell clusters defined in silico. Comparing secondary cytopenia with chronic lymphocytic leukemia showed no cluster-lack signature, apparently masked by lymphoma repertoire.

This chain connects TRBV25-1 to TRBJ2-7. The sequenced material came from peripheral blood. The TCR was taken from a human donor with an autoimmune cytopenia or autoimmune hepatitis (not recorded which). This CDR3 reads CASSEFKVYEQYF.